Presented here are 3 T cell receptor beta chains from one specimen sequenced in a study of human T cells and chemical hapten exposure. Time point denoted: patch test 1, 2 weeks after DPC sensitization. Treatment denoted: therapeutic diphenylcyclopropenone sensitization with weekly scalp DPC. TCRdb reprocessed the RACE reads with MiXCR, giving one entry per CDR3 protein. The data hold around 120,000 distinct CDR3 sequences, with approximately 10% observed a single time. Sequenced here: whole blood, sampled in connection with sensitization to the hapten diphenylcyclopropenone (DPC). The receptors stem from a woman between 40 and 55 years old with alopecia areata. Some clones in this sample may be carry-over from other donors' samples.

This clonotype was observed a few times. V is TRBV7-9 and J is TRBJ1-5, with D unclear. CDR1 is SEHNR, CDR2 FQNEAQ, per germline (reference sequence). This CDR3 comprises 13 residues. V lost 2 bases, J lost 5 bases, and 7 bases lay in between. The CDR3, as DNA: TGTGCCAGCAGCTTACATCAAGATCAGCCCCAGCATTTT. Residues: CASSLHQDQPQHF.

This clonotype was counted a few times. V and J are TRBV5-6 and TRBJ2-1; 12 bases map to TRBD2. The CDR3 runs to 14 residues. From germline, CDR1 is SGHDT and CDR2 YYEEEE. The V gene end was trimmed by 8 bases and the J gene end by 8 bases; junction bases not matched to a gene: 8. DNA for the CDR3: TGTGCCAGTCAGACTAGCGGGAGTAGTTATGAGCAGTTCTTC. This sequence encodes CASQTSGSSYEQFF.

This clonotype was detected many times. CDR3 sequence reads: CASSHRSQAIYGYTF. DNA for the CDR3: TGTGCCAGCAGTCACCGTTCACAGGCAATCTATGGCTACACCTTC. The chain carries TRBV12-3 or TRBV12-4 and TRBJ1-2, with D perhaps TRBD1 (5 bases). This CDR3 comprises 15 residues. V gave up 5 bases and J gave up 4 bases, with 17 bases separating them.